Reported below is one TCR beta chain. The antigen is undetermined. The sample is drawn from a study of T cell responses to AZD1222 COVID-19 vaccine. Looking at the study overall: Pooled samples include second doses given at about 4 or 12 weeks. Findings of the study overall: Repertoires were collected only later (after the peak T cell response had occurred). Vaccine-associated CD4 TCRs ranged over spike, dominating at 160-218 and 743-854.

This CDR3 comprises 14 residues. Germline lookup yields CDR1 MDHEN and CDR2 SYDVKM. V lost 1 base, J lost 5 bases, and 11 bases lay in between. Assay: immunoSEQ multiplex PCR; the TCRdb copy retains only in-frame clones and omits some. The sample holds around 260,000 clones, 85% to 95% seen once. The chain recombines TRBV28 with TRBJ1-2; D uncertain. This TCR derives from an adult in good health. The sequences come from peripheral blood, collected on day 0 of AZD1222 vaccination. The chain's CDR3 is CASSLSDVKYGYTF. CDR3 coding DNA: TGTGCCAGCAGTTTATCGGACGTGAAGTATGGCTACACCTTC.